The 28 T cell receptor beta chains presented below share a single source sample, sequenced in a study of Tregs in tolerant kidney transplant recipients. Measured with immunoSEQ multiplex PCR; TCRdb has only the in-frame clones, and not every one. The table has approximately 66,000 clones, 80% to 90% seen once. The sequencing here drew on Tregs from blood, taken before the transplant. These receptors originate from a human donor who received a combined kidney and bone marrow transplant.

V usage is TRBV14 and J usage is TRBJ1-6, with 9 bases aligning to TRBD1. Germline V CDR1 and CDR2: SGHDN, FVKESK. The CDR3 length is 13 residues. J gave up 17 bases and V 1 base, and 6 bases lay outside the gene matches. As DNA, the CDR3 is TGTGCCAGCAGCCAAGGCGTCCGGACAGGGGTCCACTTT. Protein product: CASSQGVRTGVHF.

The V call is TRBV6-5, the J call TRBJ1-3; TRBD1 might be the D (5 bases). CDR1 MNHEY and CDR2 SVGAGI come from the germline V gene. There are 14 residues in the CDR3. With 11 bases removed from V and 7 bases from J, the gap between germline ends came to 21 bases. The CDR3 reads CAAFDQGAGNTIYF. The CDR3 DNA is TGTGCCGCCTTCGACCAGGGAGCCGGGAACACCATATATTTT.

This sequence joins TRBV5-6 and TRBJ2-7; 12 nucleotides match TRBD1. The length of the CDR3 is 15 residues. The V segment lost 4 bases and the J segment 2 bases; nucleotides outside the gene matches: 4. Germline V gene lookup returns CDR1 SGHDT and CDR2 YYEEEE. CDR3 sequence: CASSPRDRGPYEQYF. For the CDR3, the DNA is TGTGCCAGCAGCCCCCGGGACAGGGGGCCCTACGAGCAGTACTTC.

V gene TRBV7-7 combines with J gene TRBJ2-3; D may match TRBD1 or TRBD2 (5 bases each). The germline gives CDR1 SSHAT, CDR2 FNYEAQ (reference sequence). V lost 1 base to trimming and J lost 11 bases, with 13 bases between them. CDR3 length: 13 amino acids. CDR3 DNA: TGTGCCAGCAGCTTAGGGGGGATAGAGAAGCAGTATTTT. Translating it yields CASSLGGIEKQYF.

V gene TRBV5-6 combines with J gene TRBJ2-7; the match to TRBD2 covers 8 bases. The CDR3 contains 15 residues. The germline V gene has CDR1 SGHDT and CDR2 YYEEEE. V dropped 1 base and J dropped 7; count of bases not matched to a gene: 10. CDR3 residues: CASSLLGLVRDEQYF. The CDR3 DNA sequence: TGTGCCAGCAGCTTGTTGGGACTAGTGAGGGATGAGCAGTACTTC. The variable domain in full, with the rest retrieved from reference TRBV5-6 and TRBJ2-7, is DAGVTQSPTHLIKTRGQQVTLRCSPKSGHDTVSWYQQALGQGPQFIFQYYEEEERQRGNFPDRFSGHQFPNYSSELNVNALLLGDSALYLCASSLLGLVRDEQYFGPGTRLTVT.

The rearrangement uses TRBV5-1 and TRBJ1-1; D is undetermined. The V and J ends lost 1 base and 0 bases respectively, with 4 bases between them. Germline V gene lookup returns CDR1 SGHRS and CDR2 YFSETQ. The CDR3 loop spans 13 amino acids. The CDR3, as DNA: TGCGCCAGCAGCTTGAGAATGAACACTGAAGCTTTCTTT. It translates to CASSLRMNTEAFF.

The chain joins TRBV19 to TRBJ1-2, with D perhaps TRBD1 (5 bases). CDR1 is LNHDA and CDR2 is SQIVND in the germline V gene (reference sequence). There are 15 residues in the CDR3. V shed 7 bases and J shed 1 base, with 16 bases lying between them. The chain's CDR3 is CASTMEGTYNYGYTF. The CDR3 coding sequence is TGTGCCAGTACCATGGAGGGGACTTATAACTATGGCTACACCTTC.

The CDR3 DNA is TGTGCCAGCAGTTTGTCTAGTTACTCCTACACCTACGAGCAGTACTTC. Translated: CASSLSSYSYTYEQYF. This sequence joins TRBV27 and TRBJ2-7; D is unresolved. This CDR3 spans 16 amino acids. Deletions cut 3 bases from V and 2 bases from J, with 17 bases between. Germline CDR1 is MNHEY and CDR2 is SMNVEV (reference sequence).

V gene TRBV5-1 combines with J gene TRBJ1-4, with TRBD1 identical over 7 bases. The germline gives CDR1 SGHRS, CDR2 YFSETQ. Losses at the gene ends were 4 bases for V and 6 bases for J; bases not matched to a gene: 9. The CDR3 contains 15 residues. CDR3 nucleotide sequence: TGCGCCAGCAGCCAGCAGGGGGGGAATTATGAAAAACTGTTTTTT. Translating gives CASSQQGGNYEKLFF.

The V and J genes are TRBV6-5 and TRBJ2-7, with D perhaps TRBD1 (6 bases). V shed 2 bases and J shed 6 bases, with 11 bases lying between them. Germline V gene sequence: CDR1 MNHEY, CDR2 SVGAGI. This CDR3 region has 13 residues. CDR3 sequence (DNA): TGTGCCAGCAGTTACCAGACAGGTTCCGAGCAGTACTTC. Translation gives CASSYQTGSEQYF.

The chain has TRBV5-4 and TRBJ2-7, with 8 bases fitting TRBD1. CDR1 and CDR2 from the germline V gene are SGHNT and YYREEE (reference sequence). The CDR3 has 16 amino acids. Germline trimming cut 2 bases from V and 1 base from J; bases unmatched to any gene: 8. The CDR3 loop is CASSLPGQGDSYEQYF. In nucleotides, the CDR3 is TGTGCCAGCAGCTTACCCGGACAGGGAGATTCCTACGAGCAGTACTTC.

The CDR3 sequence: CASSFSAGGGYNEQFF. Here the CDR3 DNA reads TGTGCCAGCAGTTTTTCGGCAGGGGGCGGGTACAATGAGCAGTTCTTC. The rearrangement uses TRBV28 and TRBJ2-1; the match to TRBD1 covers 8 bases. Germline V gene lookup returns CDR1 MDHEN and CDR2 SYDVKM. The CDR3 contains 16 residues. With V trimmed by 3 bases and J by 4 bases, 8 bases remained unmatched. Combining the CDR3 with reference TRBV28 and TRBJ2-1 gives the whole variable domain DVKVTQSSRYLVKRTGEKVFLECVQDMDHENMFWYRQDPGLGLRLIYFSYDVKMKEKGDIPEGYSVSREKKERFSLILESASTNQTSMYLCASSFSAGGGYNEQFFGPGTRLTVL.

The chain is built from TRBV28 and TRBJ1-1; TRBD1 agrees at 7 bases. CDR3 length: 13 amino acids. After removal of 7 bases from V and 2 bases from J, the junction contained 4 bases not matched to a gene. Germline values: CDR1 MDHEN, CDR2 SYDVKM. The CDR3 reads CASTGTANTEAFF. The CDR3, as DNA: TGTGCCAGCACGGGGACAGCCAACACTGAAGCTTTCTTT.

The chain carries TRBV19 and TRBJ1-1, with D perhaps TRBD1 (6 bases). This CDR3 spans 14 amino acids. CDR1 LNHDA and CDR2 SQIVND come from the germline V gene (reference sequence). Trimming left V 3 bases short and J 5 bases short, with 13 bases between. CDR3 sequence (DNA): TGTGCCAGTAGTATTCAGGGGCGCAGAACTGAAGCTTTCTTT. Protein product: CASSIQGRRTEAFF.

This clone showed up just once. The chain's CDR3 is CASSFRSRGRPSPLHF. CDR3 nucleotide sequence: TGTGCCAGCAGTTTCCGTAGCAGGGGGCGTCCTTCACCCCTCCACTTT. The chain couples TRBV28 to TRBJ1-6, with 8 bases fitting TRBD1. Germline CDR1 MDHEN, CDR2 SYDVKM. Losses at the gene ends were 3 bases for V and 9 bases for J; bases not matched to a gene: 10. This CDR3 has 16 amino acids.

The gene calls are TRBV6-1 and TRBJ2-7; D not certain. The germline V and J ends were trimmed by 6 bases and 9 bases, with 15 bases remaining between them. Germline assignment: CDR1 MNHNS and CDR2 SASEGT. The CDR3 is 12 amino acids. CDR3 in DNA: TGTGCCAGCAGCCCGGACGGCCTCGGGCAGTACTTC. It specifies CASSPDGLGQYF.

The gene calls are TRBV14 and TRBJ2-7; 8 nucleotides align to TRBD2. The V and J ends lost 4 bases and 1 base, in that order; junction bases with no gene match: 15. The CDR3 is made up of 18 amino acids. From germline, CDR1 is SGHDN and CDR2 FVKESK. CDR3 nucleotide sequence: TGTGCCAGCAGCCCAATCGGGGCGGGAGGTGTAAGATCCTACGAGCAGTACTTC. Encoded protein: CASSPIGAGGVRSYEQYF.

The chain carries TRBV7-2 and TRBJ2-3; D is tentatively TRBD1 or TRBD2 (6 bases each). From germline, CDR1 is SGHTA and CDR2 FQGNSA. Trimming took 6 bases from V and 5 from J, leaving 18 bases between them. The CDR3 is 15 amino acids. The CDR3 DNA follows: TGTGCCAGCAGGCCCCAGCCGGGGGCTATAGATACGCAGTATTTT. Its protein is CASRPQPGAIDTQYF.

The V gene is TRBV6-6, the J gene TRBJ2-3, with a tentative D call TRBD1 (6 bases). Germline CDR1 and CDR2: MNHNY and SVGAGI (reference sequence). V was pared by 6 bases and J by 2 bases, with 12 bases between. The CDR3 is made up of 14 amino acids. CDR3 loop: CASRPGVNTDTQYF. CDR3 coding DNA: TGTGCCAGCAGACCAGGGGTTAACACAGATACGCAGTATTTT.

CDR3 sequence reads: CASSQEGTGDYYEQYF. The CDR3 bases are TGTGCCAGCAGCCAAGAGGGCACGGGGGACTACTACGAGCAGTACTTC. The rearrangement joins TRBV14 to TRBJ2-7, with TRBD2 matching over 7 bases. CDR1 is SGHDN and CDR2 is FVKESK in the germline V gene. This CDR3 is built from 16 residues. V gave up 0 bases and J gave up 3 bases; unmatched junction bases: 8.

This chain joins TRBV10-2 and TRBJ2-2; possibly TRBD1 for D (5 bases). Per the germline V gene, CDR1 is WSHSY and CDR2 is SAAADI. The CDR3 contains 15 residues. With 2 bases removed from V and 5 bases from J, the gap between germline ends came to 12 bases. The DNA for the CDR3 is TGCGCCAGCAGTGAGACAATGACAGAAACCGGGGAGCTGTTTTTT. It encodes CASSETMTETGELFF.

The V and J genes are TRBV2 and TRBJ2-3, with D perhaps matching TRBD2 (5 bases). Germline lookup yields CDR1 SNHLY and CDR2 FYNNEI. The CDR3 extends over 17 amino acids. V lost 4 bases and J 1 base, leaving 18 bases between the germline ends. DNA for the CDR3: TGTGCCAGCAGTGGCTCACTAGGGCGGCTCGGCACAGATACGCAGTATTTT. Amino acid sequence: CASSGSLGRLGTDTQYF.

As DNA, the CDR3 is TGCGCCAGCAGCGCACCGGGACTAGCCTCCTACAATGAGCAGTTCTTC. Translation gives CASSAPGLASYNEQFF. The V gene is TRBV5-1, the J gene TRBJ2-1, with 9 positions matching TRBD2. V shed 4 bases and J 0 bases; nucleotides not matched to a gene: 5. CDR3 length: 16 amino acids. Germline-derived CDR1 and CDR2 are SGHRS and YFSETQ. The full variable domain, in which reference TRBV5-1 and TRBJ2-1 provide the parts outside the CDR3, is KAGVTQTPRYLIKTRGQQVTLSCSPISGHRSVSWYQQTPGQGLQFLFEYFSETQRNKGNFPGRFSGRQFSNSRSEMNVSTLELGDSALYLCASSAPGLASYNEQFFGPGTRLTVL.

The chain employs TRBV7-8 and TRBJ2-1; unclear D gene. The CDR3 has 14 residues. V lost 1 base, J lost 8 bases, and 12 bases lay in between. In germline, CDR1 is SGHVS, CDR2 FQNEAQ. DNA of the CDR3: TGTGCCAGCAGCTTAGAGTTTTCCGCCCATGAGCAGTTCTTC. The encoded protein is CASSLEFSAHEQFF. The full variable domain, with the rest looked up from reference TRBV7-8 and TRBJ2-1, is GAGVSQSPRYKVAKRGQDVALRCDPISGHVSLFWYQQALGQGPEFLTYFQNEAQLDKSGLPSDRFFAERPEGSVSTLKIQRTQQEDSAVYLCASSLEFSAHEQFFGPGTRLTVL.

CDR3 nucleotide sequence: TGTGCCAGCAGGGCCTCCGGGACCGGCACAGATACGCAGTATTTT. Translating gives CASRASGTGTDTQYF. The chain joins TRBV25-1 to TRBJ2-3; D is perhaps TRBD1 or TRBD2 (5 bases each). With 6 bases removed from V and 1 base from J, the gap between germline ends came to 14 bases. This CDR3 contains 15 residues. Germline assignment: CDR1 MGHDK and CDR2 SYGVNS.

The chain carries TRBV28 and TRBJ2-7; no clear D. CDR1 and CDR2 (germline): MDHEN, SYDVKM. With 4 bases removed from V and 3 bases from J, the gap between germline ends came to 4 bases. This CDR3 region has 11 residues. The CDR3 sequence is CASSSRYEQYF. The CDR3 nucleotides are TGTGCCAGCAGTTCGCGCTACGAGCAGTACTTC.

This sequence joins TRBV6-9 and TRBJ1-2; D remains unclear. Germline lookup yields CDR1 MNHGY and CDR2 SVAAGI. CDR3 length equals 14 residues. The V end was cut by 3 bases, the J end by 8 bases, with 16 bases between. The DNA of the CDR3 is TGTGCCAGCAGTTACCTCCAGGAAACGGGCGGCTACACCTTC. This translates into CASSYLQETGGYTF.

The gene calls are TRBV19 and TRBJ2-7, with 9 bases fitting TRBD1. Germline CDR1 reads LNHDA; CDR2 reads SQIVND (reference sequence). The V gene end was trimmed by 2 bases and the J gene end by 4 bases; junction bases not matched to a gene: 3. The CDR3 covers 14 residues. CDR3 DNA sequence: TGTGCCAGTAGTATACTGGGGACAGGGTACGAGCAGTACTTC. As protein: CASSILGTGYEQYF.